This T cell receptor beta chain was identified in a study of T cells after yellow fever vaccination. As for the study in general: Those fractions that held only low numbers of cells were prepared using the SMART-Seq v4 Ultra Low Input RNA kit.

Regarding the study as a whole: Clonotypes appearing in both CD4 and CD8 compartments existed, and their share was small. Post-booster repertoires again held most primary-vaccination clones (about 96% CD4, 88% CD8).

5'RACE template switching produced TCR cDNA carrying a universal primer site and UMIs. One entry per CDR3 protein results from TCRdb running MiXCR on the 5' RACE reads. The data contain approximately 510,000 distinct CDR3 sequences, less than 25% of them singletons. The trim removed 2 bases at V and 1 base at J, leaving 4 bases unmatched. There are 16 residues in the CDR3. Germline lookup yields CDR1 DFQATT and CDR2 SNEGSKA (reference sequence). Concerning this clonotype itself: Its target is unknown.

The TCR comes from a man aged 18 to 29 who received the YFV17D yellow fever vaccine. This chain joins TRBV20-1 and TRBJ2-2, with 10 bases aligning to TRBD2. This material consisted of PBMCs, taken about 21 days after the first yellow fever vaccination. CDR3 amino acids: CSARSRLAGNTGELFF. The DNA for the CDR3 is TGCAGTGCTAGAAGCCGACTAGCGGGGAACACCGGGGAGCTGTTTTTT.